This T cell receptor (beta chain) was recovered during a study of OX40 agonist ivuxolimab in advanced cancers. Broadly, across the study: Ivuxolimab was an agonistic, fully human IgG2 monoclonal antibody directed against OX40 (CD134), a costimulatory receptor. Intravenous ivuxolimab was administered to patients every 2 weeks at six dose levels: 0.01, 0.1, 0.3, 1.5, 3 and 10 mg/kg. Of the roughly 51 patients in dose escalation, some 19 had hepatocellular carcinoma, some 15 had melanoma, 9 had renal cell carcinoma and 9 had head and neck cancer. A male proportion of around 81% and a mean age of roughly 58 years, ranging from 23 to 79, were recorded for the dose-escalation cohort. Prior anti-PD-1, anti-PD-L1 or anti-CTLA-4 therapy was permitted, and checkpoint inhibitors had been received by 30% to 40% of dose-escalation patients. Three dose-escalation patients achieved partial responses, one with hepatocellular carcinoma and two with cutaneous melanoma. The point of sequencing TCRbeta in the periphery was to test whether ivuxolimab changed TCR sequence diversity and drove clonal T-cell expansion. The paper covers the monotherapy dose-escalation part of the phase I ivuxolimab trial, which included N = 52 patients.

The full study reports these points: After ivuxolimab, more expanded clones were found on average in CD8+ T cells than in CD4+ T cells. The antigen specificity of the peripheral T cells that underwent clonal expansion was not determined. At doses of 0.1 to 3.0 mg/kg, clonal expansion of both CD4+ and CD8+ blood T cells was observed from baseline to week 6. Low levels of normalized T-cell clonal expansion were also shown by some nonresponding patients. Partial responders in the 0.1-3.0 mg/kg groups had among the lowest normalized peripheral clonal expansion, especially among CD8+ T cells.

Genomic DNA was isolated from the sorted cells so that the TCRbeta CDR3 region could be sequenced. The immunoSEQ Assay was used for sequencing of TCRbeta CDR3 regions. In TCRdb, the immuneACCESS table is reduced to in-frame sequences with V and J assigned. These tables do not hold every clone; where another copy was compared, an unresolved V gene accounts for under half, and the others remain unexplained. This sample has approximately 50,000 clones in its table, and 85% to 95% of those were observed once. Jointly, the top ten make up more than 9.5% of the sample. Regarding this clone: There is no known antigen for this receptor. No much larger clonotype is one base removed from it; base qualities were not supplied.

Its CDR3 holds 14 amino acids, cysteine through phenylalanine. CDR3 DNA is the only sequence kept; it has 42 bases, read in frame from the first base. Deletion took 1 base off V and 0 bases off J, with a span of 5 bases between the germline ends. The germline V gene encodes CDR1 SGHNT and CDR2 YYREEE (reference sequence). Patients with a history of autoimmune disease or receiving systemic immunosuppression were excluded from the trial. In every dose cohort, peripheral blood was drawn for TCR sequencing at baseline, cycle 4 day 1, and cycle 7 day 1. The samples were drawn from a first-in-human, open-label, multicenter phase I dose-escalation trial of ivuxolimab. The trial enrolled adults with locally advanced or metastatic head and neck squamous cell, hepatocellular, melanoma or renal cell carcinoma. Before TCR sequencing, CD4+ T cells and CD8+ T cells from peripheral blood were sorted into separate populations.

Specimen: CD4+ or CD8+ T cells sorted from blood, collected in a trial of the OX40 agonist ivuxolimab. The TCR was taken from an adult with an advanced solid tumor such as melanoma, head and neck, liver or kidney cancer. The V gene is TRBV5-4 and the J gene is TRBJ2-4, with no reliable assignment of the D segment. The DNA sequence follows: TGTGCCAGCAGCTTGATCACAGCCAAAAACATTCAGTACTTC. Its protein reads: CASSLITAKNIQYF.